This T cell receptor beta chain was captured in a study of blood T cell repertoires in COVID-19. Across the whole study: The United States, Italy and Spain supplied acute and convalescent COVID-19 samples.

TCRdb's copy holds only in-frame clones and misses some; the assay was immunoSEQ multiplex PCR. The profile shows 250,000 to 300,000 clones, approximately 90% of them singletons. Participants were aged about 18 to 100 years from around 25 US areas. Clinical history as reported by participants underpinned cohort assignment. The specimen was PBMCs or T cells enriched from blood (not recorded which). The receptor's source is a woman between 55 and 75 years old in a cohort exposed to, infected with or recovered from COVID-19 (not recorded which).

The CDR3 nucleotides are TGTGCCAGCAGCTTAGTAGATGTTCGACAGGCGAACACTGAAGCTTTCTTT. This codes for CASSLVDVRQANTEAFF. The chain is built from TRBV11-2 and TRBJ1-1; TRBD1 is a possible D gene (6 bases). V lost 1 base and J lost 1, with 16 bases in between. Germline V gene sequence: CDR1 SGHAT, CDR2 FQNNGV. There are 17 residues in the CDR3. The full variable domain, with the rest looked up from reference TRBV11-2 and TRBJ1-1, is EAGVAQSPRYKIIEKRQSVAFWCNPISGHATLYWYQQILGQGPKLLIQFQNNGVVDDSQLPKDRFSAERLKGVDSTLKIQPAKLEDSAVYLCASSLVDVRQANTEAFFGQGTRLTVV.